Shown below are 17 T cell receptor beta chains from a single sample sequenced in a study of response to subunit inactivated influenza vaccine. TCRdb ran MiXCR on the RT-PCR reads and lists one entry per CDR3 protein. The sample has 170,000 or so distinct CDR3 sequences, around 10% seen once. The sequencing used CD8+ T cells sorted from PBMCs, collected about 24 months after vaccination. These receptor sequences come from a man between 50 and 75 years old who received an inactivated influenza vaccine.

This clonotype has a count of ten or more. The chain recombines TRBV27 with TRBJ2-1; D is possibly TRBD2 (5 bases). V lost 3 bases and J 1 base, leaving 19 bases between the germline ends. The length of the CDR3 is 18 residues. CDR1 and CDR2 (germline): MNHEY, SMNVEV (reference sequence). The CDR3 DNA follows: TGTGCCAGCAGTTTTGTAGTCGGGGAGTTTAATTCCTACAATGAGCAGTTCTTC. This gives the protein CASSFVVGEFNSYNEQFF.

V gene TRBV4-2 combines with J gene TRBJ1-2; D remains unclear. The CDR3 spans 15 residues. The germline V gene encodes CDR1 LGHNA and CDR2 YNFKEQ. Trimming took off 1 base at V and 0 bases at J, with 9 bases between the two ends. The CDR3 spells CASSQGSIANYGYTF. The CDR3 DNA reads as TGTGCCAGCAGCCAAGGAAGTATAGCTAACTATGGCTACACCTTC.

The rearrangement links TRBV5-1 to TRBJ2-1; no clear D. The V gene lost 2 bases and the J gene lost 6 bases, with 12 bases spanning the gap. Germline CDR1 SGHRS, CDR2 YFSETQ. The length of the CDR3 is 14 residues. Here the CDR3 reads CASSFAGSGNEQFF. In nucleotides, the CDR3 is TGCGCCAGCAGCTTCGCAGGATCCGGCAATGAGCAGTTCTTC.

This CDR3 is CSARGGLGNTIYF. In DNA form, the CDR3 reads TGCAGTGCTAGGGGGGGACTCGGAAACACCATATATTTT. This chain connects TRBV20-1 to TRBJ1-3; tentatively, D is TRBD1 (5 bases). CDR3 length: 13 amino acids. Deletions cut 3 bases from V and 4 bases from J, with 10 bases between. Germline V gives CDR1 DFQATT, CDR2 SNEGSKA (reference sequence).

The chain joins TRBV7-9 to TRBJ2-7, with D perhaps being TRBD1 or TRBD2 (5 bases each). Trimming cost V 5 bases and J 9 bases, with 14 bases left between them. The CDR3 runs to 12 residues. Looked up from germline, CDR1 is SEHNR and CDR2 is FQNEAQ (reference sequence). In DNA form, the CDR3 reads TGTGCCAGCAGCGACGGGGCCTGGGGGCAGTACTTC. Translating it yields CASSDGAWGQYF.

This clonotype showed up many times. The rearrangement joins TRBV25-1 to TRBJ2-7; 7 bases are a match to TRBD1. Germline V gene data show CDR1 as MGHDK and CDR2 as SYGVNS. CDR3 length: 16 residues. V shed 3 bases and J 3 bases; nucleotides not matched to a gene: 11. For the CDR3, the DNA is TGTGCCAGCAGTGACCACTCCGGGACAGACCTCTACGAGCAGTACTTC. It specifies CASSDHSGTDLYEQYF.

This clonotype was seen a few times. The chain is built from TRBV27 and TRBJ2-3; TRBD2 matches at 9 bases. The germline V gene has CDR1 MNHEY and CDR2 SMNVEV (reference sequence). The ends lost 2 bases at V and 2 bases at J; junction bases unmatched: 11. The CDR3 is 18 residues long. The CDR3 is CASSLDWLAGDATDTQYF. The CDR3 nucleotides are TGTGCCAGCAGTTTAGATTGGTTAGCGGGGGACGCCACAGATACGCAGTATTTT.

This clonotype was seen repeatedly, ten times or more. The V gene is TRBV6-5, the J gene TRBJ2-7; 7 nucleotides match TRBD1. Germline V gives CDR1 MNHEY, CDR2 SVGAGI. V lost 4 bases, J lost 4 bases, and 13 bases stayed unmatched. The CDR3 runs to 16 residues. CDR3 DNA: TGTGCCAGCAGTTTTGGACAGGACGCGAGAGGGTACGAGCAGTACTTC. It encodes CASSFGQDARGYEQYF.

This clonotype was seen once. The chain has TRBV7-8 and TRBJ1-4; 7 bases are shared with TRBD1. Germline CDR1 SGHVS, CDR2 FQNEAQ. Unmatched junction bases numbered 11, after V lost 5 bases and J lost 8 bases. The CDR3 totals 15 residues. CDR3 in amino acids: CASSPGGNVGEKLFF. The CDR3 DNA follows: TGTGCCAGCAGCCCAGGGGGGAACGTAGGGGAAAAACTGTTTTTT.

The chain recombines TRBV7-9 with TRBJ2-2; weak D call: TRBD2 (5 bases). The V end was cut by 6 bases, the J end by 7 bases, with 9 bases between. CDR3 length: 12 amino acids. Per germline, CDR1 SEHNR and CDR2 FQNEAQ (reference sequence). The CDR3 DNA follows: TGTGCCAGCAGTGATGGGAGCGGGGAGCTGTTTTTT. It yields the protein CASSDGSGELFF.

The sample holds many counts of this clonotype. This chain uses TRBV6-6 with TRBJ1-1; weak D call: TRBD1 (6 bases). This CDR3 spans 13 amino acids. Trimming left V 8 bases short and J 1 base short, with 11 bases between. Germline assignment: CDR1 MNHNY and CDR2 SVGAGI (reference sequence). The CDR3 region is CASGTGSNTEAFF. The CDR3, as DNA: TGTGCCAGCGGTACAGGGTCGAACACTGAAGCTTTCTTT.

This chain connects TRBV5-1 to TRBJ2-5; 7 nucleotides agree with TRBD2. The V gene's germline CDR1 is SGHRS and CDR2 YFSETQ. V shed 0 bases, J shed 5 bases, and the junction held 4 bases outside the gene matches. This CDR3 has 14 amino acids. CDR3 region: CASSLGLAWETQYF. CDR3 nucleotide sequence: TGCGCCAGCAGCTTGGGACTAGCCTGGGAGACCCAGTACTTC. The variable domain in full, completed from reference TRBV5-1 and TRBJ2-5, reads KAGVTQTPRYLIKTRGQQVTLSCSPISGHRSVSWYQQTPGQGLQFLFEYFSETQRNKGNFPGRFSGRQFSNSRSEMNVSTLELGDSALYLCASSLGLAWETQYFGPGTRLLVL.

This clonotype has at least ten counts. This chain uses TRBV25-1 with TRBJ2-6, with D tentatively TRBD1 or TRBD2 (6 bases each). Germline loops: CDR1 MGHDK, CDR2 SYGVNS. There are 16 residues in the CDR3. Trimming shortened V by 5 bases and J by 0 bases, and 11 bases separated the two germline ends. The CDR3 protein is CASSKGEASGANVLTF. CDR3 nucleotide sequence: TGTGCCAGCAGTAAGGGGGAGGCCTCTGGGGCCAACGTCCTGACTTTC.

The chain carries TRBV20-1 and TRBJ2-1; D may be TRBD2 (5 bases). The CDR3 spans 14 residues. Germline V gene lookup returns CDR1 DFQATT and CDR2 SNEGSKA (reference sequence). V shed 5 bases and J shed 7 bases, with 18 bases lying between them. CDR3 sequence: CSAAPPGMANEQFF. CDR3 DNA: TGCAGTGCTGCCCCCCCGGGAATGGCTAATGAGCAGTTCTTC.

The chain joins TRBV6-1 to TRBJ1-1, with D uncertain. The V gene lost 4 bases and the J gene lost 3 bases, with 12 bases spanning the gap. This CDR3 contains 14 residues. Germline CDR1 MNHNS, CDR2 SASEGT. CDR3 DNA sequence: TGTGCCAGCAGTGTTCGGGCGCCTTACACTGAAGCTTTCTTT. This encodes CASSVRAPYTEAFF.

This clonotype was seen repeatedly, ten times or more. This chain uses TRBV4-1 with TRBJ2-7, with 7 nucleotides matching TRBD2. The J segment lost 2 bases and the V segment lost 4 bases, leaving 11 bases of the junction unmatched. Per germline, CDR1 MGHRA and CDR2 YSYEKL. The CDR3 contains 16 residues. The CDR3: CASSPGGGTDAYEQYF. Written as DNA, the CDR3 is TGCGCCAGCAGCCCGGGGGGAGGAACGGATGCCTACGAGCAGTACTTC.

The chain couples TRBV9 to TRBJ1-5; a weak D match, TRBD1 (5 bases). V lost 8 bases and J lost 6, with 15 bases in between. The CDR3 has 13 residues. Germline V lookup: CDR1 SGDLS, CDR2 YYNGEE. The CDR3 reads CASSMGGIQPQHF. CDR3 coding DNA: TGTGCCAGTTCAATGGGGGGTATTCAGCCCCAGCATTTT.